What follows is one TCR beta chain and its context. Its antigen is unidentified. CDR1 MGHRA and CDR2 YSYEKL come from the germline V gene. V lost 2 bases to trimming and J lost 4 bases, with 14 bases between them. The CDR3 length is 15 residues. A sample-barcoded 5' primer and a J-beta primer mix were used in a second PCR of roughly 7 to 11 cycles. Unique molecular identifiers of 12 random nucleotides labeled each cDNA. TCRdb called the 5' RACE reads again in MiXCR, with one record for every CDR3 protein. The repertoire holds 1.8 million or so distinct CDR3 sequences, with around 42% as singletons. The sample is drawn from a study of blood T cells in healthy people across ages. General observations from the study: It was not known whether donors were CMV positive (a possible confounder of expanded clonotype changes).

The chain joins TRBV4-1 to TRBJ1-2, with D maybe TRBD1 (5 bases). Specimen: blood. The receptor was derived from a human donor in good health. CDR3 coding DNA: TGCGCCAGCAGCCAAAGAGGGACCCCGGCCTATGGCTACACCTTC. It codes for CASSQRGTPAYGYTF.